These 20 T cell receptor beta chains were all obtained from the same sample, sequenced in a study of blood T cell repertoires in COVID-19. Only in-frame clones appear in the TCRdb table, and some are missing; sequencing was by immunoSEQ multiplex PCR. The profile covers about half a million clones, with 75% to 90% appearing a single time and more than 7.5% taken by the ten largest. Sequences were obtained from PBMCs or T cells enriched from blood (not recorded which). The source is a woman aged 60 to 75 who had recovered from COVID-19.

This chain joins TRBV6-6 and TRBJ1-5; TRBD1 agrees at 9 bases. Germline lookup yields CDR1 MNHNY and CDR2 SVGAGI (reference sequence). V dropped 7 bases and J dropped 0; count of bases not matched to a gene: 7. The CDR3 loop spans 16 amino acids. The CDR3 coding sequence is TGTGCCAGCACTGGACAGGGGCTAGTTAGCAATCAGCCCCAGCATTTT. The encoded protein is CASTGQGLVSNQPQHF.

V is TRBV21-1 and J is TRBJ2-6; the table calls TRBD2, which could not be checked here. TRBV21-1 is recorded as a pseudogene. This CDR3 region has 19 residues. CDR3 in amino acids: CASSKGGGRQPFRANVLTF. CDR3 in DNA: TGTGCCAGCAGCAAAGGGGGGGGCAGGCAGCCTTTTAGGGCCAACGTCCTGACTTTC.

The chain joins TRBV5-1 to TRBJ1-1; no clear D. V lost 2 bases and J lost 0, with 11 bases in between. The germline V gene encodes CDR1 SGHRS and CDR2 YFSETQ. CDR3 length equals 15 residues. This CDR3 reads CASSFSGEMNTEAFF. CDR3 coding DNA: TGCGCCAGCAGCTTCTCAGGCGAAATGAACACTGAAGCTTTCTTT.

The chain combines TRBV5-4 with TRBJ2-3, with a tentative D call TRBD2 (6 bases). The CDR3 contains 14 residues. V was cut by 3 bases and J by 10 bases, with 18 bases left in between. The germline V gene encodes CDR1 SGHNT and CDR2 YYREEE (reference sequence). CDR3 residues: CASSSTMTSTAQYF. The CDR3, as DNA: TGTGCCAGCAGCTCGACAATGACTAGTACCGCGCAGTATTTT.

The rearrangement joins TRBV20-1 to TRBJ1-1; D ambiguous. V lost 0 bases and J lost 7, with 3 bases in between. Germline V gene sequence: CDR1 DFQATT, CDR2 SNEGSKA (reference sequence). This CDR3 is built from 10 residues. CDR3 sequence: CSARDIEAFF. CDR3 bases: TGCAGTGCTAGAGACATTGAAGCTTTCTTT.

This clone occurred once. The chain employs TRBV2 and TRBJ1-3; 8 bases fit TRBD1. CDR1 is SNHLY and CDR2 is FYNNEI in the germline V gene. The CDR3 runs 14 residues. V lost 6 bases, J lost 6 bases, and 7 bases stayed unmatched. The CDR3 loop is CASRQETGANTIYF. CDR3 nucleotide sequence: TGTGCCAGCAGGCAAGAGACAGGGGCAAACACCATATATTTT.

The V gene is TRBV4-1, the J gene TRBJ2-3; 8 bases map to TRBD2. This CDR3 has 13 amino acids. Per the germline V gene, CDR1 is MGHRA and CDR2 is YSYEKL. V trimming: 3 bases; J trimming: 11 bases; junction bases outside the gene matches: 7. In DNA, the CDR3 is TGCGCCAGCAGCCAGACTCTAGCGGGCCTGCAGTATTTT. Its translation is CASSQTLAGLQYF.

The gene calls are TRBV5-1 and TRBJ1-2; no reliable D call. Germline assignment: CDR1 SGHRS and CDR2 YFSETQ. The CDR3 has 16 amino acids. Trimming removed 4 bases from V and 2 bases from J, with 18 bases in between. The CDR3 sequence: CASSGRELGTNYGYTF. CDR3 sequence (DNA): TGCGCCAGCAGCGGCCGGGAACTAGGAACCAACTATGGCTACACCTTC.

The rearrangement links TRBV5-1 to TRBJ2-3; the match to TRBD1 covers 7 bases. CDR1 and CDR2 from the germline V gene are SGHRS and YFSETQ. Losses at the gene ends were 4 bases for V and 7 bases for J; bases not matched to a gene: 9. CDR3 length: 14 residues. CDR3 in amino acids: CASSADRQGNTQYF. Written as DNA, the CDR3 is TGCGCCAGCAGCGCGGACCGACAGGGCAATACGCAGTATTTT.

The chain recombines TRBV7-8 with TRBJ1-1; possibly TRBD1 for D (6 bases). Germline V CDR1 and CDR2: SGHVS, FQNEAQ. With 4 bases removed from V and 8 bases from J, the gap between germline ends came to 20 bases. The CDR3 loop spans 15 amino acids. CDR3 sequence (DNA): TGTGCCAGCAGCTCAGGCACCACAGGGCGCTTGGAAGCTTTCTTT. Translating it yields CASSSGTTGRLEAFF.

The chain joins TRBV5-8 to TRBJ2-1; 7 bases match TRBD2. The V segment lost 5 bases and the J segment 7 bases; nucleotides outside the gene matches: 15. Germline assignment: CDR1 SGHTS and CDR2 YDEGEE. The CDR3 contains 16 residues. The CDR3 region has the DNA TGTGCCAGCAGGTCGACCGGGACCCGGGAGGTGAATGAGCAGTTCTTC. Translation gives CASRSTGTREVNEQFF.

Points on this clone: An end of the junction does not agree with germline; a read error may underlie this. The rearrangement uses TRBV28 and TRBJ2-2, with a tentative D call TRBD2 (5 bases). CDR3 length: 10 residues. Germline V gene data show CDR1 as MDHEN and CDR2 as SYDVKM. CDR3 DNA: TGCAACGGGGAAGGCGGGGAGCTGTTTTTT. It is translated as CNGEGGELFF.

The V call is TRBV2, the J call TRBJ1-6, with 8 nucleotides matching TRBD1. CDR3 length equals 14 residues. Per the germline V gene, CDR1 is SNHLY and CDR2 is FYNNEI. V lost 8 bases to trimming and J lost 8 bases; unmatched junction nucleotides: 8. The CDR3 is CASGTGQTYSPLHF. The DNA of the CDR3 is TGTGCCAGCGGGACAGGTCAAACGTATTCACCCCTCCACTTT.

The chain combines TRBV9 with TRBJ1-2, with D perhaps matching TRBD1 (6 bases). Germline V gives CDR1 SGDLS, CDR2 YYNGEE. The CDR3 has 13 amino acids. The ends were cut back, 0 bases at V and 7 bases at J, with 10 bases in the middle. The CDR3 spells CASSVEQGRGYTF. The CDR3 DNA reads TGTGCCAGCAGCGTAGAACAGGGACGTGGCTACACCTTC. Based on the CDR3 plus reference TRBV9 and TRBJ1-2, the full variable domain is DSGVTQTPKHLITATGQRVTLRCSPRSGDLSVYWYQQSLDQGLQFLIQYYNGEERAKGNILERFSAQQFPDLHSELNLSSLELGDSALYFCASSVEQGRGYTFGSGTRLTVV.

The rearrangement uses TRBV2 and TRBJ1-5, with D unresolved. CDR1 SNHLY and CDR2 FYNNEI come from the germline V gene. CDR3 length: 13 amino acids. Trimming took off 5 bases at V and 3 bases at J, with 8 bases between the two ends. CDR3 coding DNA: TGTGCCAGCAGTCGGTCACCCAATCAGCCCCAGCATTTT. This codes for CASSRSPNQPQHF. The whole variable domain, remainder taken from reference TRBV2 and TRBJ1-5, is EPEVTQTPSHQVTQMGQEVILRCVPISNHLYFYWYRQILGQKVEFLVSFYNNEISEKSEIFDDQFSVERPDGSNFTLKIRSTKLEDSAMYFCASSRSPNQPQHFGDGTRLSIL.

The chain joins TRBV4-2 to TRBJ1-5; D is perhaps TRBD1 (6 bases). From germline, CDR1 is LGHNA and CDR2 YNFKEQ. V was shortened by 0 bases and J by 1 base, with 13 bases between the two germline ends. The CDR3 consists of 17 residues. The CDR3 DNA reads TGTGCCAGCAGCCAAGAAGGCGGGGGGGCGAGCAATCAGCCCCAGCATTTT. Translation: CASSQEGGGASNQPQHF.

The J gene is TRBJ1-2, the V gene TRBV7-9; 8 nucleotides match TRBD1. Germline V lookup: CDR1 SEHNR, CDR2 FQNEAQ (reference sequence). The CDR3 loop spans 17 amino acids. V shed 0 bases and J 3 bases; nucleotides not matched to a gene: 9. The chain's CDR3 is CASSLAILPGGDYGYTF. The DNA for the CDR3 is TGTGCCAGCAGCTTAGCGATTTTGCCAGGGGGCGACTATGGCTACACCTTC.

J is TRBJ1-6 and V is TRBV6-1; weak D call: TRBD1 (5 bases). Between the trimmed V and J ends, which lost 2 bases and 7 bases, there was a span of 9 bases. Germline V lookup: CDR1 MNHNS, CDR2 SASEGT. The CDR3 spans 14 residues. CDR3 residues: CASSEQGLNSPLHF. The CDR3 DNA reads TGTGCCAGCAGTGAACAGGGTTTGAATTCACCCCTCCACTTT.

The V and J genes are TRBV5-5 and TRBJ2-1; tentative D call: TRBD1 (5 bases). The CDR3 has 14 residues. Trimming removed 4 bases at V and 4 bases at J, with 12 bases between. Germline V CDR1 and CDR2: SGHKS, YYEKEE (reference sequence). CDR3 DNA sequence: TGTGCCAGCAGCCGATTGGACATTTACAATGAGCAGTTCTTC. Encoded protein: CASSRLDIYNEQFF.

This clone was detected a few times. The rearrangement joins TRBV6-6 to TRBJ1-5; 7 nucleotides align to TRBD1. The CDR3 covers 13 residues. J gave up 7 bases and V 8 bases, and 8 bases lay outside the gene matches. In germline, CDR1 is MNHNY, CDR2 SVGAGI (reference sequence). Here the CDR3 reads CASLRQGDQPQHF. CDR3 bases: TGTGCCAGCCTCAGGCAGGGGGACCAGCCCCAGCATTTT.